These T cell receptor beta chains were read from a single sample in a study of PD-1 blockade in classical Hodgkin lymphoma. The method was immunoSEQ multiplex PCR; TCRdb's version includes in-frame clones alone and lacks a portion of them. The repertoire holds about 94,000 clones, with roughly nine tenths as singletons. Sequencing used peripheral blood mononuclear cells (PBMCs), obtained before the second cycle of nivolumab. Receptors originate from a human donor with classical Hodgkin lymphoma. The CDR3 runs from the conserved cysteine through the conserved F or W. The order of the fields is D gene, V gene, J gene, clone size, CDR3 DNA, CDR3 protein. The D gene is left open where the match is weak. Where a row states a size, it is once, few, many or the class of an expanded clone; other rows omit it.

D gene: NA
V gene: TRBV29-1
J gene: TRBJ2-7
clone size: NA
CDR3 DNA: TGCAGCGGACCCATAAGGAGCTACGAGCAGTACTTC
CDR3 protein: CSGPIRSYEQYF

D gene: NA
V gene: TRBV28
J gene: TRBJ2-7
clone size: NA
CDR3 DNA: TGTGCCAGCGGGGGGACACCTCTTTACGAGCAGTACTTC
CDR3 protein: CASGGTPLYEQYF

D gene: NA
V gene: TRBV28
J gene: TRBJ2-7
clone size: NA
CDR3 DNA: TGTGCCAGCAGCCAGACCTACGAGCAGTACTTC
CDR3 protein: CASSQTYEQYF

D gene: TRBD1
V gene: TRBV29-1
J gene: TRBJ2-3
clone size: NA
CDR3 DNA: TGCAGCGTTGGACAGGGGGCAAGAAAGGATACGCAGTATTTT
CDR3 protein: CSVGQGARKDTQYF

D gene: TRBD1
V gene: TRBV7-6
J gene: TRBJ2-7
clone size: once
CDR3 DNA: TGTGCCAGCAGCACAGGGGGCTACGAGCAGTACTTC
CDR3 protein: CASSTGGYEQYF

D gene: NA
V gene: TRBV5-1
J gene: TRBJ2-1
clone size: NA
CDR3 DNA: TGCGCCAGCAGCTTGGAGGACAGCTCCTACAATGAGCAGTTCTTC
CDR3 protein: CASSLEDSSYNEQFF

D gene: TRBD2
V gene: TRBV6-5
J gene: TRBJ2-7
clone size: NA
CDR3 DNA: TGTGCCAGCAGTGGAACGGGACTAACCCTCTACGAGCAGTACTTC
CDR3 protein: CASSGTGLTLYEQYF

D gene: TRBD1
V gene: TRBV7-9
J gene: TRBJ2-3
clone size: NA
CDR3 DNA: TGTGCCAGCAGCAGTAGGGGGCCTCGCACAGATACGCAGTATTTT
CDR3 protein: CASSSRGPRTDTQYF

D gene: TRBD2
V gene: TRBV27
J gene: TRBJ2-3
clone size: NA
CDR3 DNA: TGTGCCAGCAGTCAGGTAGCGGGGGGCACAGATACGCAGTATTTT
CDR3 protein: CASSQVAGGTDTQYF

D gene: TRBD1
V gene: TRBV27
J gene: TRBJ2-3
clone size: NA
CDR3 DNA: TGTGCCAGCAGCAGGGACAGGGGGCCGTACACAGATACGCAGTATTTT
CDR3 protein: CASSRDRGPYTDTQYF

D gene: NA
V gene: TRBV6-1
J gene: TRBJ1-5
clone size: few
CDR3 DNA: TGTGCCAGCAGTAGCGGGGGCTCTCAGCCCCAGCATTTT
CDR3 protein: CASSSGGSQPQHF

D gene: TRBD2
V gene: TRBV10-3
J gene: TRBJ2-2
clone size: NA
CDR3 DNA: TGTGCCATCAGTGTCATGTTATCTAGACTAGCGGACACCGGGGAGCTGTTTTTT
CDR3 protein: CAISVMLSRLADTGELFF

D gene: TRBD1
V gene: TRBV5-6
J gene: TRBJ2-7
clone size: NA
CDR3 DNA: TGTGCCAGCAACTGGGACAGGGGTTTCTACGAGCAGTACTTC
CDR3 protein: CASNWDRGFYEQYF

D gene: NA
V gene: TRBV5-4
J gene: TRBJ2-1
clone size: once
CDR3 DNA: TGTGCCAGCAGCTTCCCCAGCGGAGAATACCAAAATGAGCAGTTCTTC
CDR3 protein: CASSFPSGEYQNEQFF

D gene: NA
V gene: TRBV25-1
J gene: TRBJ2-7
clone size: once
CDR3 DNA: TGTGCCAGCAGTGTAGTAGGGTCCTACGAGCAGTACTTC
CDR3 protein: CASSVVGSYEQYF

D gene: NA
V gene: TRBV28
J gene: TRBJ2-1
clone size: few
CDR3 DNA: TGTGCCAGCAGTGAGAGCGGGCGGGGCGATGAGCAGTTCTTC
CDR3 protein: CASSESGRGDEQFF

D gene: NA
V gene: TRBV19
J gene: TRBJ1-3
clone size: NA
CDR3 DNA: TGTGCCAGTAGTATAAGTTCGCGGGCCTCTGGAAACACCATATATTTT
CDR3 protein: CASSISSRASGNTIYF

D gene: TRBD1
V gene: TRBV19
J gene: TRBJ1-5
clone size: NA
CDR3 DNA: TGTGCCAGTAGAAGAGACAGGGTTAGCAATCAGCCCCAGCATTTT
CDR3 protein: CASRRDRVSNQPQHF

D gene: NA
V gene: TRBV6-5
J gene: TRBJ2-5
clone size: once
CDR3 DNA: TGTGCCAGCAGTTACGGTACAGGGACCTCCCGAGAGACCCAGTACTTC
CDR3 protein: CASSYGTGTSRETQYF

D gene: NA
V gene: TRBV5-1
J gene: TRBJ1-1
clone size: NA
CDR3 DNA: TGCGCCAGCAGCTTGGGAGTGAACACTGAAGCTTTCTTT
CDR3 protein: CASSLGVNTEAFF

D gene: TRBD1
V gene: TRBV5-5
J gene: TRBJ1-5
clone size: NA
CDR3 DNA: TGTGCCAGCAGCCAGACAGGGGACCAGCCCCAGCATTTT
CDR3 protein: CASSQTGDQPQHF

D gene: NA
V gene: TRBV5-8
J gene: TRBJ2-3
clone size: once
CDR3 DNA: TGTGCCAGCAGCTTGGGACGGGGCACAGATACGCAGTATTTT
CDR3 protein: CASSLGRGTDTQYF

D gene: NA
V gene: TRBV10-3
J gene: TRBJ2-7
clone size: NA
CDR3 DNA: TGTGGGGCGGGCGGGACACCCTACGAGCAGTACTTC
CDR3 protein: CGAGGTPYEQYF

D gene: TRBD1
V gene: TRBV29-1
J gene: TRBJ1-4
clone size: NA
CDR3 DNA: TGCAGCGCTATGATTCGGGACAGGAGAGAAAAACTGTTTTTT
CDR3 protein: CSAMIRDRREKLFF

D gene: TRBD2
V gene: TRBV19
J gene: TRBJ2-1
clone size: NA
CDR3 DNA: TGTGCCAGTATGATCCGACTAGCGGGAGGGTATGAGCAGTTCTTC
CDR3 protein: CASMIRLAGGYEQFF